This TCR beta chain originates from a study of blood T cells in healthy people across ages. A sample-barcoded 5' primer and a J-beta primer mix were used in a second PCR of roughly 7 to 11 cycles. TCRdb independently ran MiXCR on the 5' RACE reads; one entry per CDR3 protein. The sample records roughly 1 million distinct CDR3 sequences, approximately 25% being singletons. Study-level results: Leaving the PBMCs unsorted stopped any conclusive comparison of naive versus antigen-experienced cells. Long-lived donors had more naive CD4+ cells and higher diversity than aged donors.

In the case of this clonotype: Its antigen is currently unknown.

Researchers report isolating at least 7 million PBMCs per sample. Germline V gene data show CDR1 as SGHAT and CDR2 as FQDESV (reference sequence). V shed 3 bases and J shed 4 bases, with 15 bases lying between them. The CDR3 totals 15 residues. The same data also contributed to another study, on T cells of mothers and their children. That source reports: Slightly higher but non-significant overlap marked related mother-child pairs versus unrelated pairs.

This receptor was obtained from a girl aged 2-9 years in good health. The sequenced material came from blood. The rearrangement joins TRBV11-1 to TRBJ2-5; D may match TRBD1 or TRBD2 (5 bases each). DNA for the CDR3: TGTGCCAGCAGCTTGGCCGGCAGGGACGGAGAGACCCAGTACTTC. Amino acids: CASSLAGRDGETQYF.